This T cell receptor beta chain was sequenced during a study of CD8 T cells in ankylosing spondylitis. Whole-study results and caveats: The clones that were linked to disease were reported to be significantly enriched in matched synovial fluid samples from ankylosing spondylitis patients.

V shed 4 bases and J 1 base; nucleotides not matched to a gene: 14. Germline CDR1 KGHDR, CDR2 SFDVKD. The CDR3 is made up of 20 amino acids. TCRdb fed the 5' RACE reads into MiXCR, producing one record per CDR3 protein. The sample contains about 89,000 distinct CDR3 sequences, 25% to 35% of which appear only once. Comment on this clonotype: Antigen specificity is unknown.

The chain carries TRBV24-1 and TRBJ2-2; 10 bases agree with TRBD2. The receptor was isolated from a male donor with ankylosing spondylitis or in good health (not recorded which). The sequenced sample consisted of blood, either unsorted or a sorted T cell fraction (not recorded which). This chain's CDR3 is CATSDRQASGSPLNTGELFF. In nucleotides, the CDR3 is TGTGCCACCAGTGACCGGCAGGCTAGCGGGAGCCCCTTGAACACCGGGGAGCTGTTTTTT.